Following are 23 T cell receptor beta chains from one sample sequenced in a study of response to subunit inactivated influenza vaccine (dated by TCRdb to 2017 to 2018). The library was prepared using RT-PCR. The sequencer was an Illumina HiSeq 2500. TCRdb ran its own pipeline on the public reads, namely fastp trimming at Q25 and MiXCR clone calling, and kept in-frame beta chains. Under each unique CDR3 protein, matching rows form one entry showing the most common genes and DNA. The sample table contains 280,000 or so distinct CDR3 sequences; only one count was recorded for around a fifth of them. Of the sample, around 9.6% falls within the top ten clones. This sample comprised PBMCs from blood, obtained about 20 months after vaccination. These receptors were taken from a man in his fifties or sixties who received an inactivated influenza vaccine. Donor details come from another sample of the same person, matched by shared clones.

The chain links TRBV20-1 to TRBJ2-4; D unclear. V lost 5 bases and J lost 0, with 14 bases in between. Per germline, CDR1 DFQATT and CDR2 SNEGSKA (reference sequence). This CDR3 comprises 15 residues. The CDR3 sequence is CSARIPIQAKNIQYF. The CDR3 DNA is TGCAGTGCTCGTATCCCCATCCAAGCCAAAAACATTCAGTACTTC.

This clonotype was detected only a few times. The genes are TRBV3-1 and TRBJ2-3; possible D gene TRBD2, 5 bases. This CDR3 region has 11 residues. V was clipped by 4 bases and J by 6 bases, with 5 bases between them. Germline CDR1 and CDR2: LGHDT and YNNKEL (reference sequence). The CDR3, as DNA: TGTGCCAGCAGCCGAGGGGATACGCAGTATTTT. Its protein is CASSRGDTQYF.

J is TRBJ1-2 and V is TRBV7-2; no clear D gene. The CDR3 length is 17 residues. Germline CDR1 SGHTA, CDR2 FQGNSA. Trimming removed 2 bases from V and 1 base from J, with 17 bases in between. CDR3 coding DNA: TGTGCCAGCAGCTTATCGGAAGGAATCTATCTTAACTATGGCTACACCTTC. This gives the protein CASSLSEGIYLNYGYTF.

This rearrangement joins TRBV10-3 to TRBJ1-1; the D is unclear. V lost 0 bases, J lost 2 bases, and 7 bases lay in between. CDR1 is ENHRY, CDR2 SYGVKD, per germline. CDR3 length equals 14 residues. DNA of the CDR3: TGTGCCATCAGTGAGTCGGACCGAAACACTGAAGCTTTCTTT. Its translation is CAISESDRNTEAFF.

The table lists this clonotype with a few counts. The J gene is TRBJ1-2, the V gene TRBV5-1, with D possibly TRBD1 on 6 matching bases. Germline-derived CDR1 and CDR2 are SGHRS and YFSETQ. Deletions cut 2 bases from V and 8 bases from J, with 10 bases between. The CDR3 totals 12 residues. The CDR3 loop reads CASSLGGSGYTF. As DNA, the CDR3 is TGCGCCAGCAGCTTAGGGGGAAGCGGCTACACCTTC.

The genes are TRBV11-2 and TRBJ2-4; D unclear. Trimming took off 3 bases at V and 5 bases at J, with 8 bases between the two ends. The germline V gene encodes CDR1 SGHAT and CDR2 FQNNGV. The CDR3 has 13 amino acids. CDR3 bases: TGTGCCAGCAGCTTCTCAGTGGAAAACATTCAGTACTTC. This sequence encodes CASSFSVENIQYF.

CDR3 residues: CAISAATEAFF. In nucleotides, the CDR3 is TGTGCCATCAGTGCGGCCACTGAAGCTTTCTTT. The chain is built from TRBV10-3 and TRBJ1-1, with D unresolved. The CDR3 covers 11 residues. V dropped 4 bases and J dropped 4 bases, with 4 bases sitting between them. Germline V gene data show CDR1 as ENHRY and CDR2 as SYGVKD.

The J gene is TRBJ2-2, the V gene TRBV3-1; D ambiguous. V was clipped by 2 bases and J by 10 bases, with 14 bases between them. The CDR3 is 14 amino acids. Germline CDR1 is LGHDT and CDR2 is YNNKEL (reference sequence). The chain's CDR3 is CASSQWPETSELFF. The DNA for the CDR3 is TGTGCCAGCAGCCAATGGCCGGAAACATCGGAGCTGTTTTTT.

This clonotype was found a few times. The rearrangement uses TRBV7-6 and TRBJ2-2, with D perhaps matching TRBD1 (6 bases). Germline V CDR1 and CDR2: SGHVS, FNYEAQ. The V end lost 5 bases, the J end lost 1 base, and 11 bases lay between the germline ends. The CDR3 runs 15 residues. This CDR3 reads CASSPLTGNTGELFF. CDR3 DNA sequence: TGTGCCAGCAGCCCCCTGACAGGGAACACCGGGGAGCTGTTTTTT.

This clonotype was seen a handful of times. The chain's CDR3 is CASSRSETQYF. The CDR3 DNA sequence: TGTGCCAGCAGCCGATCAGAGACCCAGTACTTC. V and J are TRBV11-2 and TRBJ2-5; D call uncertain. V was pared by 5 bases and J by 4 bases, with 5 bases between. Germline-derived CDR1 and CDR2 are SGHAT and FQNNGV. CDR3 length: 11 residues.

Here the CDR3 reads CASSHRGSNTGELFF. CDR3 nucleotides: TGTGCCAGCAGTCACAGGGGGTCGAACACCGGGGAGCTGTTTTTT. V is TRBV6-5 and J is TRBJ2-2; 8 nucleotides line up with TRBD1. With 5 bases clipped from V and 0 bases from J, the junction kept 2 bases outside the gene matches. Germline CDR1 MNHEY, CDR2 SVGAGI. The CDR3 extends over 15 amino acids.

This clonotype was recorded a few times. The chain has TRBV20-1 and TRBJ1-5; D possibly corresponds to TRBD1 (6 bases). Deletions cut 5 bases from V and 11 bases from J, with 40 bases between. The CDR3 runs to 20 residues. Germline V lookup: CDR1 DFQATT, CDR2 SNEGSKA (reference sequence). The CDR3 reads CSAAPTGFGPRLHQGSTQHF. The CDR3 bases are TGCAGTGCTGCCCCAACAGGGTTCGGTCCCAGGCTACATCAGGGTAGTACCCAGCATTTT.

The V and J genes are TRBV5-1 and TRBJ1-6; D possibly corresponds to TRBD1 (5 bases). Germline loops: CDR1 SGHRS, CDR2 YFSETQ. The V end was cut by 3 bases, the J end by 12 bases, with 10 bases between. The CDR3 contains 12 residues. CDR3 residues: CASSSGRGPLHF. The CDR3 region has the DNA TGCGCCAGCAGCTCGGGACGGGGACCCCTCCACTTT. Full variable domain (missing parts from reference TRBV5-1 and TRBJ1-6): KAGVTQTPRYLIKTRGQQVTLSCSPISGHRSVSWYQQTPGQGLQFLFEYFSETQRNKGNFPGRFSGRQFSNSRSEMNVSTLELGDSALYLCASSSGRGPLHFGNGTRLTVT.

This clonotype was counted only a few times. V is TRBV2 and J is TRBJ2-5; D is unclear. CDR1 SNHLY and CDR2 FYNNEI come from the germline V gene. CDR3 length equals 14 residues. The V and J ends lost 0 bases and 5 bases respectively, with 10 bases between them. The DNA for the CDR3 is TGTGCCAGCAGTGAAGCCAGTGGCAGGGAGACCCAGTACTTC. It yields the protein CASSEASGRETQYF.

A word on this clonotype: Just one base apart from a much larger clone, this may be a read error. V gene TRBV12-3 or TRBV12-4 combines with J gene TRBJ1-2, with D maybe TRBD1 (5 bases). This CDR3 contains 14 residues. CDR3 loop: CASNLSGTNYGYTF. Here the CDR3 DNA reads TGTGCCAGCAATTTATCGGGGACCAACTATGGCTACACCTTC.

This clonotype has only a few counts. The rearrangement uses TRBV11-2 and TRBJ1-6; perhaps TRBD1 as D (5 bases). The germline CDR1 and CDR2 sequences are SGHAT and FQNNGV. CDR3 length equals 14 residues. V lost 1 base and J 9 bases, leaving 10 bases between the germline ends. CDR3: CASSLAWGGSPLHF. The CDR3 DNA sequence: TGTGCCAGCAGCTTAGCGTGGGGGGGTTCACCCCTCCACTTT.

In its sample, this clonotype was seen a few times. The chain is built from TRBV6-1 and TRBJ1-1, with 8 positions matching TRBD1. The CDR3 sequence is 14 residues long. Germline CDR1 reads MNHNS; CDR2 reads SASEGT. V lost 3 bases to trimming and J lost 5 bases; unmatched junction nucleotides: 5. Here the CDR3 DNA reads TGTGCCAGCAGTGAGGTACAGGGGGTTACTGAAGCTTTCTTT. This encodes CASSEVQGVTEAFF.

The genes are TRBV9 and TRBJ2-5, with 8 nucleotides matching TRBD2. The CDR3 covers 17 residues. Per germline, CDR1 SGDLS and CDR2 YYNGEE. The V and J ends lost 0 bases and 3 bases, in that order; junction bases with no gene match: 10. The CDR3 loop reads CASSVAVPGLGEETQYF. The CDR3 DNA reads TGTGCCAGCAGCGTAGCAGTCCCGGGACTAGGTGAAGAGACCCAGTACTTC. Combining the CDR3 with reference TRBV9 and TRBJ2-5 gives the whole variable domain DSGVTQTPKHLITATGQRVTLRCSPRSGDLSVYWYQQSLDQGLQFLIQYYNGEERAKGNILERFSAQQFPDLHSELNLSSLELGDSALYFCASSVAVPGLGEETQYFGPGTRLLVL.

The chain recombines TRBV20-1 with TRBJ1-1, with 7 bases matching TRBD1. CDR1 DFQATT and CDR2 SNEGSKA come from the germline V gene (reference sequence). With V trimmed by 2 bases and J by 8 bases, 8 bases remained unmatched. The CDR3 consists of 13 residues. Written as DNA, the CDR3 is TGCAGTGCTAGACAAGGGACAGAGAGAGAAGCTTTCTTT. Translating it yields CSARQGTEREAFF.

J is TRBJ2-7 and V is TRBV12-3 or TRBV12-4; D not certain. With 5 bases removed from V and 6 bases from J, the gap between germline ends came to 17 bases. This CDR3 comprises 14 residues. The CDR3 sequence: CASSPAFGVAEQYF. The CDR3, as DNA: TGTGCCAGCAGTCCCGCTTTCGGAGTCGCCGAGCAGTACTTC.

This clonotype came up many times. This chain links TRBV7-8 with TRBJ2-5, with 10 bases matching TRBD2. Germline V lookup: CDR1 SGHVS, CDR2 FQNEAQ. The CDR3 runs 16 residues. V trimming: 3 bases; J trimming: 5 bases; junction bases outside the gene matches: 9. CDR3 sequence reads: CASSFTTSGNVETQYF. DNA for the CDR3: TGTGCCAGCAGCTTCACAACTAGCGGGAACGTCGAGACCCAGTACTTC. The whole variable domain, remainder taken from reference TRBV7-8 and TRBJ2-5, is GAGVSQSPRYKVAKRGQDVALRCDPISGHVSLFWYQQALGQGPEFLTYFQNEAQLDKSGLPSDRFFAERPEGSVSTLKIQRTQQEDSAVYLCASSFTTSGNVETQYFGPGTRLLVL.

The chain is built from TRBV6-2 or TRBV6-3 and TRBJ1-5; 9 bases are shared with TRBD1. The V and J ends lost 6 bases and 0 bases, in that order; junction bases with no gene match: 21. Looked up from germline, CDR1 is MNHEY and CDR2 is SVGEGT. The CDR3 has 21 amino acids. The CDR3 is CASRTRPSGQGSHYSNQPQHF. The CDR3, as DNA: TGTGCCAGCAGAACGAGACCTTCCGGACAGGGGTCCCATTATAGCAATCAGCCCCAGCATTTT.

Here the CDR3 DNA reads TGTGCCAGCAGCCCGCAGGACCGCCGCTACCATAATGAAAAACTGTTTTTT. Translating it yields CASSPQDRRYHNEKLFF. The chain recombines TRBV12-3 or TRBV12-4 with TRBJ1-4; D is unclear. V shed 6 bases and J shed 4 bases, with 21 bases lying between them. The CDR3 is made up of 17 amino acids.